This T cell receptor (beta chain) came from a study of shared clonotypes between healthy human individuals. The donors, all of them Caucasian adults, lived in Nashville, Tennessee. TCRdb's table, derived via immunoSEQ multiplex PCR, lists solely in-frame clones and lacks some. This table holds more than 400,000 clones, 65% to 85% found once. The sequenced sample was PBMCs. This TCR was recovered from a woman aged 40 to 55 in good health. Some clones in this sample may be carry-over from other donors' samples.

CDR3 DNA sequence: TGTGCCAGCAGTAGGGACAGGTACCAAGAGACCCAGTACTTC. This sequence encodes CASSRDRYQETQYF. The rearrangement links TRBV2 to TRBJ2-5; TRBD1 aligns across 8 bases. V shed 5 bases, J shed 0 bases, and the junction held 2 bases outside the gene matches. CDR1 is SNHLY and CDR2 is FYNNEI in the germline V gene. The CDR3 covers 14 residues. The full variable domain, rest sourced from reference TRBV2 and TRBJ2-5, is EPEVTQTPSHQVTQMGQEVILRCVPISNHLYFYWYRQILGQKVEFLVSFYNNEISEKSEIFDDQFSVERPDGSNFTLKIRSTKLEDSAMYFCASSRDRYQETQYFGPGTRLLVL.